A single sample gave rise to the 7 T cell receptor beta chains below, sequenced in a study of shared clonotypes between healthy human individuals. Sequencing was performed with immunoSEQ multiplex PCR; in TCRdb, only in-frame clones are kept and a portion is missing. This table holds about 1 million clones, about 70% found once. Sequencing was done on a sample of memory CD4+ T cells sorted from blood. The subset was: CD45RA-negative fraction. The receptors originated from a man aged 18 to 29 in good health.

Points on this clone: The sample contains more than one DNA sequence encoding this CDR3. The V call is TRBV5-1, the J call TRBJ1-1; 9 nucleotides align to TRBD1. Trimming cost V 2 bases and J 0 bases; bases outside gene matches: 2. Germline V lookup: CDR1 SGHRS, CDR2 YFSETQ. The CDR3 totals 15 residues. This CDR3 reads CASSFGTGLNTEAFF. The CDR3 nucleotides read TGCGCCAGCAGCTTCGGGACAGGGCTGAACACTGAAGCTTTCTTT.

This clone showed up many times. The chain joins TRBV29-1 to TRBJ2-7; D gene ambiguous. Per the germline V gene, CDR1 is SQVTM and CDR2 is ANQGSEA. Between the trimmed V and J ends, which lost 4 bases and 2 bases, there was a span of 9 bases. This CDR3 has 12 residues. The DNA of the CDR3 is TGCAGCGTTGTCACGGTCACCTACGAGCAGTACTTC. It translates to CSVVTVTYEQYF.

This clone appeared a single time. The rearrangement uses TRBV5-8 and TRBJ2-1; 8 bases agree with TRBD2. Trimming removed 4 bases from V and 14 bases from J; junction bases left unmatched: 17. Germline assignment: CDR1 SGHTS and CDR2 YDEGEE. This CDR3 is built from 15 residues. The CDR3 DNA follows: TGTGCCAGCAGCCTCGGTGTGAGCGGGGGCCTTCAGGAGTTCTTC. It encodes CASSLGVSGGLQEFF. Filled out from reference TRBV5-8 and TRBJ2-1, the complete variable domain reads EAGVTQSPTHLIKTRGQQATLRCSPISGHTSVYWYQQALGLGLQFLLWYDEGEERNRGNFPPRFSGRQFPNYSSELNVNALELEDSALYLCASSLGVSGGLQEFFGPGTRLTVL.

This chain links TRBV10-3 with TRBJ1-2, with 9 bases aligning to TRBD1. J lost 4 bases, V lost 2 bases, and 11 bases had no gene match. Germline CDR1 is ENHRY and CDR2 is SYGVKD. The CDR3 extends over 17 amino acids. The CDR3 is CAISERQGGFEGYGYTF. CDR3 nucleotide sequence: TGTGCCATCAGTGAGAGACAGGGGGGATTTGAAGGCTATGGCTACACCTTC.

The J gene is TRBJ2-5, the V gene TRBV5-4; possibly TRBD2 for D (5 bases). The germline V and J ends were trimmed by 0 bases and 9 bases, with 12 bases remaining between them. Germline lookup yields CDR1 SGHNT and CDR2 YYREEE (reference sequence). The CDR3 extends over 13 amino acids. CDR3 nucleotides: TGTGCCAGCAGCTTGGGCCCCCTGGAGGCCCAGTACTTC. Encoded protein: CASSLGPLEAQYF. The complete variable domain, with remaining parts taken from reference TRBV5-4 and TRBJ2-5, reads ETGVTQSPTHLIKTRGQQVTLRCSSQSGHNTVSWYQQALGQGPQFIFQYYREEENGRGNFPPRFSGLQFPNYSSELNVNALELDDSALYLCASSLGPLEAQYFGPGTRLLVL.

J is TRBJ1-4 and V is TRBV28; D not resolved. This CDR3 contains 15 residues. The germline CDR1 and CDR2 sequences are MDHEN and SYDVKM. V was trimmed by 3 bases and J by 7 bases, leaving 15 bases between them. DNA for the CDR3: TGTGCCAGCAGTTTTCATGATTCGACGGCTGAAAAACTGTTTTTT. This codes for CASSFHDSTAEKLFF.

V gene TRBV2 combines with J gene TRBJ2-3; TRBD1 matches 7 bases. In germline, CDR1 is SNHLY, CDR2 FYNNEI. V trimming: 6 bases; J trimming: 1 base; junction bases outside the gene matches: 4. CDR3 size: 14 residues. The CDR3 bases are TGTGCCAGCAGAGGGGACAGCCGCACAGATACGCAGTATTTT. Translating it yields CASRGDSRTDTQYF.